A selection of T cell receptor beta chains follows, all from one sample in a study of blood T cell repertoires in COVID-19. The assay was immunoSEQ multiplex PCR, and TCRdb's table has in-frame clones only and misses some. The data contain 200,000 to 250,000 clones, about four fifths of them singletons. Sequenced input: peripheral blood. Receptor source: a man at least 80 years old with acute or convalescent COVID-19. Each CDR3 is given with its conserved first and last residue. Each record gives: J gene, D gene, V gene, CDR3 length, clone size, CDR3 DNA, CDR3 protein. The D gene is left open where the match is weak. The size field is filled for only some rows; it gives once, few, many or a size class.

>TRBJ2-2|NA|TRBV10-1|14|once
TGCGCCAGCAGTTTGAATCAGGGTAACGGGGAGCTGTTTTTT
CASSLNQGNGELFF
>TRBJ2-7|NA|TRBV19|15|NA
TGTGCCAGTAGTCCTTCTGGGGGGACTTCCTACGAGCAGTACTTC
CASSPSGGTSYEQYF
>TRBJ1-2|NA|TRBV6-1|14|NA
TGTGCCAGCAGTGACAGGGCCCCCACCTATGGCTACACCTTC
CASSDRAPTYGYTF
>TRBJ2-3|NA|TRBV6-1|16|NA
TGTGCCAGCAGTGACCGGGGGAGGTTATTTACAGATACGCAGTATTTT
CASSDRGRLFTDTQYF
>TRBJ1-1|TRBD1|TRBV7-9|15|NA
TGTGCCAGCAGCCCTCTGGGACAGGCAGTAGGTGAAGCTTTCTTT
CASSPLGQAVGEAFF
>TRBJ2-7|TRBD1|TRBV7-6|15|few
TGTGCCAGCAGCTTACTACCTGGGACAGGGGCCGAGCAGTACTTC
CASSLLPGTGAEQYF
>TRBJ1-1|TRBD1|TRBV3-1/TRBV3-2|16|NA
TGTGCCAGCAGCCCCCCGGGACAGGGTAGGGCCACTGAAGCTTTCTTT
CASSPPGQGRATEAFF
>TRBJ2-3|NA|TRBV19|13|NA
TGTGCCAGTAGTAAGCTTCGGGCAGATACGCAGTATTTT
CASSKLRADTQYF
>TRBJ2-5|TRBD1|TRBV7-2|15|NA
TGTGCCAGCAGCTGGACCCAGGGGGCAGGGGAGACCCAGTACTTC
CASSWTQGAGETQYF
>TRBJ1-5|NA|TRBV10-1|12|NA
TGCGCCAGCAGTGAGTCGACTGGGCCCCAGCATTTT
CASSESTGPQHF
>TRBJ2-5|TRBD1|TRBV7-8|21|NA
TGTGCCAGCAGCTTATCCAGGGGGTACTCGAACAGGGGAGTCCCTTCGGAGACCCAGTACTTC
CASSLSRGYSNRGVPSETQYF
>TRBJ1-5|NA|TRBV28|15|few
TGTGCCAGCAGACCGTACTCTCATTCTAGTCAGCCCCAGCATTTT
CASRPYSHSSQPQHF
>TRBJ1-1|NA|TRBV11-3|17|few
TGTGCCAGCAGCCCCGGACAAGGAAGGGGTGGGAACACTGAAGCTTTCTTT
CASSPGQGRGGNTEAFF
>TRBJ1-5|NA|TRBV18|16|NA
TGTGCCAGCTCACCCCCTGGCAGGGCTATCAATCAACCCCAGCATTTT
CASSPPGRAINQPQHF
>TRBJ1-5|NA|TRBV7-8|17|NA
TGTGCCAGCAGTCGGACAAGTCGGAGCTTAAGCAATCAGCCCCAGCATTTT
CASSRTSRSLSNQPQHF
>TRBJ1-1|TRBD1|TRBV2|16|NA
TGTGCCAGCAGAAGTGTCCCGGGACAGGGGGAAAGGGTTGCTTTCTTT
CASRSVPGQGERVAFF
>TRBJ2-7|TRBD1|TRBV19|16|NA
TGTGCCAGTAGTATCCGCGGGACAGGGAAAAAATACGAGCAGTACTTC
CASSIRGTGKKYEQYF
>TRBJ2-1|TRBD2|TRBV6-4|14|NA
TGTGCCAGTCAACCTAGCGGGGGAGTCAATGAGCAGTTCTTC
CASQPSGGVNEQFF
>TRBJ2-1|NA|TRBV9|15|NA
TGTGCCAGCAGCGTTTCCGGAACTACCTACAATGAGCAGTTCTTC
CASSVSGTTYNEQFF
>TRBJ2-3|NA|TRBV9|15|NA
TGTGCCAGCAGCGTAGCGGCGGGAAGCACAGATACGCAGTATTTT
CASSVAAGSTDTQYF
>TRBJ2-1|NA|TRBV9|13|NA
TGTGCCAGCAGCGTAGAACAGGGTGGTGAGCAGTTCTTC
CASSVEQGGEQFF
>TRBJ1-2|NA|TRBV12-3/TRBV12-4|12|NA
TGTGCCAGCAGTCGGGGTAACTATGGCTACACCTTC
CASSRGNYGYTF
>TRBJ1-6|TRBD1|TRBV18|15|NA
TGTGCCAGCTCACCTATACAGGGGGGGGATTCACCCCTCCACTTT
CASSPIQGGDSPLHF
>TRBJ1-2|NA|TRBV3-1/TRBV3-2|14|NA
TGTGCCAGCAGCCAAAGGGGGACCGAACATGGCTACACCTTC
CASSQRGTEHGYTF
>TRBJ2-1|TRBD2|TRBV5-6|18|NA
TGTGCCAGGAGATGGGCTAGCGGGAGGCCAACCTCCTACAATGAGCAGTTCTTC
CARRWASGRPTSYNEQFF
>TRBJ1-1|TRBD1|TRBV2|15|NA
TGTGCCAGCATCGGACAGGGGTTGGCGAACACTGAAGCTTTCTTT
CASIGQGLANTEAFF
>TRBJ2-3|NA|TRBV5-5|14|few
TGTGCCAGCAGCCCCGGACACCGCACAGATACGCAGTATTTT
CASSPGHRTDTQYF
>TRBJ1-2|NA|TRBV10-3|15|NA
TGTGCCATCAGTGAGAGACAGGAGGCTAACTATGGCTACACCTTC
CAISERQEANYGYTF
>TRBJ1-1|NA|TRBV5-1|13|NA
TGCGCCAGCAGATTCCAGGGTAACACTGAAGCTTTCTTT
CASRFQGNTEAFF
>TRBJ1-5|TRBD1|TRBV6-5|13|NA
TGTGCCAGCAGTCTAGGGGGCCTTCAGCCCCAGCATTTT
CASSLGGLQPQHF
>TRBJ2-5|NA|TRBV5-4|15|few
TGTGCCAGCAGCGTGGGACGGCAGAGGTGGGAGACCCAGTACTTC
CASSVGRQRWETQYF
>TRBJ1-2|NA|TRBV10-2|13|NA
TGCGCCACCCAGGATGGAGGGTTCTATGGCTACACCTTC
CATQDGGFYGYTF
>TRBJ2-2|TRBD1|TRBV28|16|NA
TGTGCCAGCACCCAACCGGGACAGGGAGTCGTCGGGGAGCTGTTTTTT
CASTQPGQGVVGELFF
>TRBJ2-1|TRBD2|TRBV19|17|NA
TGTGCCAGTAGTTCCTCCCTAGCGGCGAGCTCCTACAATGAGCAGTTCTTC
CASSSSLAASSYNEQFF
>TRBJ1-6|TRBD1|TRBV5-4|17|NA
TGTGCCAGCAGCTTGGGAGGACAGGGAGTTCGGGATTCACCCCTCCACTTT
CASSLGGQGVRDSPLHF